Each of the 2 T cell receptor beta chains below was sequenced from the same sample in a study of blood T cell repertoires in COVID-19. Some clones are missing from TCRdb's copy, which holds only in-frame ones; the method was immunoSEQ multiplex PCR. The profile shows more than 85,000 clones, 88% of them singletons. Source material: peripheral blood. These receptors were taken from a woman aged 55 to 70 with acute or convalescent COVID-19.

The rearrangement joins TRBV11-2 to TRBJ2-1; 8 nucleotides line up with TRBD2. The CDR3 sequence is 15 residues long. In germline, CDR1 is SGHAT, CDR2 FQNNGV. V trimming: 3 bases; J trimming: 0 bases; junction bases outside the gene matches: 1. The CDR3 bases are TGTGCCAGCAGCTTGAGCGGGAGCTCCTACAATGAGCAGTTCTTC. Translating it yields CASSLSGSSYNEQFF.

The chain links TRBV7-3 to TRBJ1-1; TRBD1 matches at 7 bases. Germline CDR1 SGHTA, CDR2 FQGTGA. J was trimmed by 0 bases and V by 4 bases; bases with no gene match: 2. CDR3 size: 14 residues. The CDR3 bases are TGTGCCAGCAGCTCTACAGGGGTGAACACTGAAGCTTTCTTT. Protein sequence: CASSSTGVNTEAFF. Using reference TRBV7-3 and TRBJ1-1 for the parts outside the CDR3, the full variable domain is GAGVSQTPSNKVTEKGKYVELRCDPISGHTALYWYRQSLGQGPEFLIYFQGTGAADDSGLPNDRFFAVRPEGSVSTLKIQRTERGDSAVYLCASSSTGVNTEAFFGQGTRLTVV.